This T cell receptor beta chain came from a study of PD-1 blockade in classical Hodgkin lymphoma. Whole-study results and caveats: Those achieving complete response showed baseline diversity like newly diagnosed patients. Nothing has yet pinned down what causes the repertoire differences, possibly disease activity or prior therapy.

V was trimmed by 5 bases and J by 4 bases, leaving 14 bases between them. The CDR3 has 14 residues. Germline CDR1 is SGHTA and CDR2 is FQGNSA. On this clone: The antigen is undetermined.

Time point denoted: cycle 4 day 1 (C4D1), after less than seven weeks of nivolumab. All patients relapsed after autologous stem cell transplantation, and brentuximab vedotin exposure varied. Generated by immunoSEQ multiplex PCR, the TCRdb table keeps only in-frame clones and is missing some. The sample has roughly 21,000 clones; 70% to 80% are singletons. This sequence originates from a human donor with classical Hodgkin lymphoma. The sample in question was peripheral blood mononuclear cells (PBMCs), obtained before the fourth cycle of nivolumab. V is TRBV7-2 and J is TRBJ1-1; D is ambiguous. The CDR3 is CASSLRSSRTEAFF. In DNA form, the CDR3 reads TGTGCCAGCAGCCTAAGGTCGTCTCGCACTGAAGCTTTCTTT.